The 13 T cell receptor beta chains listed next were all sequenced from one sample in a study of blood T cell repertoires in COVID-19. The repertoire was sequenced with immunoSEQ multiplex PCR; TCRdb's copy has only in-frame clones and lacks some. The sample lists over 200,000 clones; about 90% were seen once. Sequenced material: peripheral blood. The receptors shown here come from a man in his 60s with COVID-19, enrolled during active disease.

The CDR3 nucleotides are TGCAGTGCTTCTCTCCGGGGTGGCTACACCTTC. This codes for CSASLRGGYTF. V usage is TRBV20-1 and J usage is TRBJ1-2; D remains unclear. The CDR3 loop spans 11 amino acids. The V end lost 5 bases, the J end lost 7 bases, and 11 bases lay between the germline ends. CDR1 is DFQATT and CDR2 is SNEGSKA in the germline V gene (reference sequence).

This clone occurred once. This sequence joins TRBV11-2 and TRBJ2-1, with D possibly matching TRBD2 (5 bases). V shed 5 bases and J shed 6 bases, with 17 bases lying between them. The CDR3 covers 15 residues. CDR1 and CDR2 from the germline V gene are SGHAT and FQNNGV. CDR3 nucleotides: TGTGCCAGCAGCAGGCCGGGATCCGTCTTCAATGAGCAGTTCTTC. It yields the protein CASSRPGSVFNEQFF.

The V and J genes are TRBV9 and TRBJ1-6; D is uncertain. CDR3 length: 13 amino acids. Looked up from germline, CDR1 is SGDLS and CDR2 is YYNGEE. Trimming left V 1 base short and J 7 bases short, with 6 bases between. The DNA for the CDR3 is TGTGCCAGCAGCGTAAGTGCGAATTCACCCCTCCACTTT. Protein product: CASSVSANSPLHF. The entire variable domain, with the rest obtained from reference TRBV9 and TRBJ1-6, is as follows: DSGVTQTPKHLITATGQRVTLRCSPRSGDLSVYWYQQSLDQGLQFLIQYYNGEERAKGNILERFSAQQFPDLHSELNLSSLELGDSALYFCASSVSANSPLHFGNGTRLTVT.

The chain has TRBV6-5 and TRBJ1-1; D perhaps matches TRBD1 (5 bases). The germline V gene encodes CDR1 MNHEY and CDR2 SVGAGI. V was shortened by 2 bases and J by 1 base, with 11 bases between the two germline ends. The CDR3 is 15 residues long. CDR3 residues: CASSYRGLGNTEAFF. The CDR3 coding sequence is TGTGCCAGCAGTTACCGGGGGTTGGGGAACACTGAAGCTTTCTTT.

The table lists this clone with a count of one. This sequence joins TRBV19 and TRBJ1-5; TRBD1 is a possible D gene (6 bases). From germline, CDR1 is LNHDA and CDR2 SQIVND (reference sequence). The CDR3 sequence is 15 residues long. Trimming removed 2 bases at V and 6 bases at J, with 14 bases between. As DNA, the CDR3 is TGTGCCAGTAGTATAACCCCAGGGGTTGTTCAGCCCCAGCATTTT. Encoded protein: CASSITPGVVQPQHF. Complete variable domain (other parts from reference TRBV19 and TRBJ1-5): DGGITQSPKYLFRKEGQNVTLSCEQNLNHDAMYWYRQDPGQGLRLIYYSQIVNDFQKGDIAEGYSVSREKKESFPLTVTSAQKNPTAFYLCASSITPGVVQPQHFGDGTRLSIL.

V is TRBV15 and J is TRBJ2-7; TRBD1 aligns across 7 bases. This CDR3 has 14 amino acids. The V gene's germline CDR1 is LNHNV and CDR2 YYDKDF (reference sequence). Trimming removed 2 bases from V and 3 bases from J; junction bases left unmatched: 4. CDR3 DNA sequence: TGTGCCACCAGCAGACCAGACAGGGTCTACGAGCAGTACTTC. As protein: CATSRPDRVYEQYF.

The V gene is TRBV4-1, the J gene TRBJ2-1, with 11 positions matching TRBD2. The CDR3 loop spans 16 amino acids. V lost 1 base, J lost 4 bases, and 3 bases stayed unmatched. Germline CDR1 is MGHRA and CDR2 is YSYEKL. CDR3 DNA: TGCGCCAGCAGCCAAGCGACTAGCGGGGTGTACAATGAGCAGTTCTTC. Its translation: CASSQATSGVYNEQFF.

This clone was seen once. The chain links TRBV5-1 to TRBJ2-7, with 8 bases that match TRBD1. The CDR3 is 14 amino acids. The junction had 5 bases not matched to a gene; V was cut back by 3 bases and J by 3 bases. The germline gives CDR1 SGHRS, CDR2 YFSETQ. The DNA for the CDR3 is TGCGCCAGCAGCTGGGGACAGGCTAACTACGAGCAGTACTTC. Protein product: CASSWGQANYEQYF.

This chain joins TRBV7-2 and TRBJ2-1; the D gene is possibly TRBD2 (6 bases). CDR3 size: 14 residues. Germline-derived CDR1 and CDR2 are SGHTA and FQGNSA. V dropped 1 base and J dropped 14 bases, with 18 bases sitting between them. In nucleotides, the CDR3 is TGTGCCAGCAGCTTAGATTTCGGGGCTGGAGGGAAGTTCTTC. Its translation: CASSLDFGAGGKFF.

A single count supports this clone. The genes are TRBV7-2 and TRBJ2-4; no clear D gene. The CDR3 consists of 12 residues. Trimming cost V 2 bases and J 7 bases, with 6 bases left between them. Per germline, CDR1 SGHTA and CDR2 FQGNSA. The CDR3 reads CASSLSLNIQYF. The DNA for the CDR3 is TGTGCCAGCAGCTTAAGCCTGAACATTCAGTACTTC.

CDR3 sequence reads: CASRSPGGEAFF. The CDR3 coding sequence is TGTGCCAGCAGGTCCCCAGGGGGTGAAGCTTTCTTT. The gene calls are TRBV6-5 and TRBJ1-1; 7 bases map to TRBD1. This CDR3 comprises 12 residues. Germline-derived CDR1 and CDR2 are MNHEY and SVGAGI. V dropped 6 bases and J dropped 7; count of bases not matched to a gene: 5.

The rearrangement uses TRBV2 and TRBJ2-2; the D gene is possibly TRBD2 (6 bases). The V gene's germline CDR1 is SNHLY and CDR2 FYNNEI. The CDR3 is 13 residues long. V dropped 4 bases and J dropped 5 bases, with 8 bases sitting between them. The CDR3, as DNA: TGTGCCAGCAGTGTACGGGGGACCGGGGAGCTGTTTTTT. Translated: CASSVRGTGELFF.

This clone was counted a few times. The chain couples TRBV4-2 to TRBJ1-3; no clear D. Trimming took 3 bases from V and 0 from J, leaving 21 bases between them. Germline V gene data show CDR1 as LGHNA and CDR2 as YNFKEQ. CDR3 length: 19 residues. The CDR3 DNA is TGTGCCAGCAGCCAGCAAGAGTCTCGGTTGGGAGTCTCTGGAAACACCATATATTTT. This codes for CASSQQESRLGVSGNTIYF.